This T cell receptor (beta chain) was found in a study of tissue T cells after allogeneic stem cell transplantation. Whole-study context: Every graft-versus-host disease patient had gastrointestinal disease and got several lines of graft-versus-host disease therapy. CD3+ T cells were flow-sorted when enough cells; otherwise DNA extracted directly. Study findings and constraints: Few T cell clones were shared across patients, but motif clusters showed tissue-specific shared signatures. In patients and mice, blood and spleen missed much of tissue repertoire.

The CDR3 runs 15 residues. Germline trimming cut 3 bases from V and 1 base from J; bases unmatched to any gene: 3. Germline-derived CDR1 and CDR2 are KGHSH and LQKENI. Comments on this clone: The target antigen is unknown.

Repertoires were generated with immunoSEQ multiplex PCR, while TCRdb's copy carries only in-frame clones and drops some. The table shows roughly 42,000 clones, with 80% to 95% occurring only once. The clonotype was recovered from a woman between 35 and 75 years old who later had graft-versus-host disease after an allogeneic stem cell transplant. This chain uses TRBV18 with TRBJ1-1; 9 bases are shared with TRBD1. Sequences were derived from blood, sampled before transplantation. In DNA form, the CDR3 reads TGTGCCAGCTCACCGGTACAGGGGGCGAACACTGAAGCTTTCTTT. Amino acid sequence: CASSPVQGANTEAFF.